A selection of T cell receptor beta chains follows, all from one sample in a study of CD8+ T cells in alopecia areata. The protocol was immunoSEQ multiplex PCR, while the TCRdb copy is restricted to in-frame clones and leaves out a portion. The profile shows fewer than 350,000 clones, 55% to 75% of them singletons. This specimen was CD4+ T cells sorted from blood, taken at week 24, from a patient treated with tofacitinib. All receptors come from a human donor with alopecia areata. Each CDR3 is given without its conserved first and last residue. Each record gives: J gene, V gene, clone size, CDR3 protein. Some rows mark clone size as missing; the rest say once, few, many or name a class of expanded clone.

TRBJ2-1 TRBV7-2 few ASSLQGFEQF
TRBJ1-5 TRBV15 - ATSRDPYSNQPQH
TRBJ1-3 TRBV6-5 few ASSYSEGRGYTIY
TRBJ1-1 TRBV29-1 - SVVLPRTEKAF
TRBJ2-7 TRBV7-9 - ASSSGTSSDEQY
TRBJ1-1 TRBV5-1 - ASSIETEAF
TRBJ1-2 TRBV9 - ASSSTEPNGYT
TRBJ1-1 TRBV19 few AVNKSMNTEAF
TRBJ2-1 TRBV30 - AWSFSGNEQF
TRBJ2-6 TRBV7-8 - ASSRDRAWVGANVLT
TRBJ2-3 TRBV7-2 - ASSLTRGLGGDTQY
TRBJ1-2 TRBV5-1 - ASSLNRDVDYT
TRBJ2-1 TRBV7-3 - ASSPGSFYNEQF
TRBJ1-1 TRBV30 - AWSSHRDTEAF
TRBJ1-1 TRBV9 few ASRSSERPNTEAF
TRBJ2-1 TRBV18 - ASSPPGSYNEQF
TRBJ2-7 TRBV7-9 - ASSTEGTYEQY
TRBJ2-5 TRBV6-5 few ASLRSGGARETQY
TRBJ2-7 TRBV9 - ASSADRGGSYEQY
TRBJ2-1 TRBV15 - ATSRDQLVNNEQF
TRBJ2-1 TRBV5-6 - ASSLGQGHLFNEQF
TRBJ1-5 TRBV6-6 - ASSFPDQPQH
TRBJ2-7 TRBV29-1 - SARVSYEQY
TRBJ2-7 TRBV7-2 - ASSRTGLIYEQY
TRBJ2-7 TRBV14 - ASSPLQSSYEQY
TRBJ1-6 TRBV30 - AYSGQGNSPLH
TRBJ2-3 TRBV6-1 - ASSPRQAGTDTQY
TRBJ2-7 TRBV10-3 few AISERGPYEQY
TRBJ2-5 TRBV29-1 few SVGRGTGETQY
TRBJ1-2 TRBV5-1 - ASSFSVNYGYT
TRBJ1-6 TRBV6-5 few ASSGAGRNSPLH
TRBJ1-2 TRBV6-6 - ASRDPTGNYGYT
TRBJ2-7 TRBV25-1 - ASSDGQGASYEQY
TRBJ2-1 TRBV2 - ASSHGGLAGNNEQF
TRBJ1-2 TRBV2 - ASSPDRGNYGYT
TRBJ2-5 TRBV6-5 - ASGREETQY
TRBJ2-3 TRBV25-1 - ASRLGAGVTDTQY
TRBJ1-2 TRBV29-1 - SVAPRAKGYGYT
TRBJ2-7 TRBV27 - ASGFIAGGYEQY
TRBJ1-2 TRBV7-9 - ASSSLRRSGYT
TRBJ1-6 TRBV27 - ASKGLGSPLH
TRBJ2-2 TRBV5-1 - ASSLAVRAATGELF
TRBJ2-7 TRBV28 - ASSFLSSYEQY